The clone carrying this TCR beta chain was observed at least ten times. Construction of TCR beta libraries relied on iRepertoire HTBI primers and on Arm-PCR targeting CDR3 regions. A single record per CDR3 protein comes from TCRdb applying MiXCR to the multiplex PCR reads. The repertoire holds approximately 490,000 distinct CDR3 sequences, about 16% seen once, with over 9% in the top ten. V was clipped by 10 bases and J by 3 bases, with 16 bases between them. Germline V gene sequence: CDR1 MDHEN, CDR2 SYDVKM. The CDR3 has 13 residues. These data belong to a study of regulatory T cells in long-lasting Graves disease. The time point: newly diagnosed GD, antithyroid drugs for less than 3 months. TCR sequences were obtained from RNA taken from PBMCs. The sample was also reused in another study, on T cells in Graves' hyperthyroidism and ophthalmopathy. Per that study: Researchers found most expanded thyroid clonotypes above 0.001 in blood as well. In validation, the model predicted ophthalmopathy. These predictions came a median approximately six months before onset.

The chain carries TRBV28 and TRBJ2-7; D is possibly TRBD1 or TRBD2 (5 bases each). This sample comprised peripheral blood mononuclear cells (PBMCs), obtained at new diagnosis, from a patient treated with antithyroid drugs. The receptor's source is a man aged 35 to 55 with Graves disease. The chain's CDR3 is CATRGVQNYEQYF. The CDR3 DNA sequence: TGTGCCACCAGAGGGGTCCAAAACTACGAGCAGTACTTC.